One sample yielded the 15 T cell receptor beta chains listed below, sequenced in a study of T cell responses to AZD1222 COVID-19 vaccine listed by TCRdb under 2021. Interpreted using the paper, the time point label stands for: baseline before first vaccination. The library came from the immunoSEQ multiplex PCR assay. TCRdb provides this immuneACCESS table in a form limited to in-frame rearrangements. Some clones are lacking; in checked studies, under half of them reflect an unresolved V gene, and why the rest are absent is not known. The sample includes about 150,000 clones, with approximately 90% observed a single time. 2% to 2.5% of the sample is held by the ten biggest clonotypes. Sample: peripheral blood, taken on day 0 of AZD1222 vaccination. These receptors were obtained from an adult in good health.

V gene TRBV4-3 combines with J gene TRBJ1-2; 8 bases align to TRBD1. The CDR3 spans 15 residues. The germline V gene has CDR1 LGHNA and CDR2 YSLEER. J gave up 4 bases and V 2 bases, and 6 bases lay outside the gene matches. In DNA, the CDR3 is TGCGCCAGCAGCCAATCCCCAGGGGGCGGCTATGGCTACACCTTC. Protein product: CASSQSPGGGYGYTF.

The chain combines TRBV12-3 or TRBV12-4 with TRBJ2-7; TRBD1 or TRBD2 may be the D gene (5 bases each). This CDR3 region has 13 residues. Between the trimmed V and J ends, which lost 3 bases and 3 bases, there was a span of 9 bases. This chain's CDR3 is CASSLERGYEQYF. The CDR3 DNA sequence: TGTGCCAGCAGTTTGGAGAGGGGCTACGAGCAGTACTTC.

Here the CDR3 DNA reads TGTGCCAGCAGTCTCGACAGAACTAACTATGGCTACACCTTC. It yields the protein CASSLDRTNYGYTF. The gene calls are TRBV6-2 or TRBV6-3 and TRBJ1-2; a possible D gene is TRBD1 (5 bases). With 5 bases removed from V and 0 bases from J, the gap between germline ends came to 10 bases. The CDR3 covers 14 residues. Germline lookup yields CDR1 MNHEY and CDR2 SVGEGT.

This rearrangement joins TRBV12-3 or TRBV12-4 to TRBJ2-1; unclear D gene. V was trimmed by 5 bases and J by 3 bases, leaving 8 bases between them. The CDR3 runs 13 residues. The CDR3 region is CASSPINYNEQFF. In DNA, the CDR3 is TGTGCCAGCAGTCCTATAAACTACAATGAGCAGTTCTTC.

The genes are TRBV6-5 and TRBJ1-3; tentative D call: TRBD1 (6 bases). This CDR3 has 13 amino acids. CDR1 is MNHEY, CDR2 SVGAGI, per germline. Trimming cost V 7 bases and J 5 bases, with 12 bases left between them. CDR3 bases: TGTGCCAGCACCCGGAGGGGGAGAAACACCATATATTTT. It codes for CASTRRGRNTIYF.

This chain joins TRBV2 and TRBJ2-3; 11 bases match TRBD1. The length of the CDR3 is 15 residues. Germline CDR1 and CDR2: SNHLY and FYNNEI. V lost 10 bases and J lost 6; bases outside the gene matches: 12. CDR3 nucleotide sequence: TGTGCCACTGTCCGGGACAGGGGGAGGTTGGATACGCAGTATTTT. Its protein is CATVRDRGRLDTQYF.

This clone was seen a handful of times. This chain links TRBV10-3 with TRBJ2-7; 10 nucleotides agree with TRBD1. Looked up from germline, CDR1 is ENHRY and CDR2 is SYGVKD. This CDR3 has 15 residues. The V and J ends lost 8 bases and 5 bases, in that order; junction bases with no gene match: 12. The CDR3 protein is CAIRGTGVISDEQYF. The CDR3 DNA is TGTGCCATCCGAGGGACAGGGGTTATTTCTGACGAGCAGTACTTC.

The chain employs TRBV19 and TRBJ1-2, with TRBD1 as a possible D gene (6 bases). The germline V gene encodes CDR1 LNHDA and CDR2 SQIVND (reference sequence). This CDR3 region has 12 residues. The germline V and J ends were trimmed by 7 bases and 4 bases, with 10 bases remaining between them. The CDR3 nucleotides read TGTGCCAGTAACGACAGGACCTATGGCTACACCTTC. Encoded protein: CASNDRTYGYTF.

This clone has a single count. The gene calls are TRBV30 and TRBJ1-1; no reliable D call. The V end was cut by 5 bases, the J end by 1 base, with 8 bases between. There are 12 residues in the CDR3. CDR1 and CDR2 (germline): GTSNPN, SVGIG (reference sequence). CDR3 region: CAWSNWNTEAFF. The CDR3, as DNA: TGTGCCTGGTCCAACTGGAACACTGAAGCTTTCTTT.

This chain uses TRBV21-1 with TRBJ2-6; TRBD1 is the table's D call, not checked against the DNA. TRBV21-1 is annotated as a pseudogene. This CDR3 is 19 amino acids long. The CDR3 is CASSKWRPRAGYGANVLTF. CDR3 nucleotides: TGTGCCAGCAGCAAATGGCGACCGCGAGCAGGGTATGGGGCCAACGTCCTGACTTTC.

The chain links TRBV6-5 to TRBJ2-5; TRBD1 matches at 7 bases. The CDR3 extends over 15 amino acids. Losses at the gene ends were 6 bases for V and 2 bases for J; bases not matched to a gene: 9. Germline-derived CDR1 and CDR2 are MNHEY and SVGAGI. CDR3: CASRTGQALQETQYF. DNA for the CDR3: TGTGCCAGCAGAACCGGACAGGCCCTACAAGAGACCCAGTACTTC.

The V gene is TRBV6-5, the J gene TRBJ1-6; 7 nucleotides match TRBD1. The germline gives CDR1 MNHEY, CDR2 SVGAGI. Germline trimming cut 7 bases from V and 8 bases from J; bases unmatched to any gene: 11. The length of the CDR3 is 15 residues. CDR3 nucleotide sequence: TGTGCCAGCATCCTGAAAACAGGGGCAGATTCACCCCTCCACTTT. The encoded protein is CASILKTGADSPLHF.

V is TRBV20-1 and J is TRBJ1-2; a weak D match, TRBD1 (5 bases). CDR1 and CDR2 (germline): DFQATT, SNEGSKA (reference sequence). V was pared by 4 bases and J by 7 bases, with 10 bases between. The CDR3 runs 11 residues. The CDR3 nucleotides read TGCAGTGCTAAACAGGACGGTGGCTACACCTTC. Translating it yields CSAKQDGGYTF.

The chain combines TRBV7-9 with TRBJ2-2; the D is unclear. With 1 base removed from V and 3 bases from J, the gap between germline ends came to 6 bases. Germline CDR1 and CDR2: SEHNR and FQNEAQ (reference sequence). There are 14 residues in the CDR3. CDR3 sequence: CASSLGAYTGELFF. Here the CDR3 DNA reads TGTGCCAGCAGCTTAGGCGCGTACACCGGGGAGCTGTTTTTT.

This chain connects TRBV3-1 (or the pseudogene TRBV3-2) to TRBJ2-3; D is perhaps TRBD2 (6 bases). From germline, CDR1 is LGHDT and CDR2 YNNKEL (reference sequence). Trimming pared 1 base from V and 0 bases from J, leaving 11 bases between. This CDR3 is built from 16 residues. The CDR3 is CASSQVRLASTDTQYF. The CDR3, as DNA: TGTGCCAGCAGCCAAGTCCGGCTAGCGAGCACAGATACGCAGTATTTT.